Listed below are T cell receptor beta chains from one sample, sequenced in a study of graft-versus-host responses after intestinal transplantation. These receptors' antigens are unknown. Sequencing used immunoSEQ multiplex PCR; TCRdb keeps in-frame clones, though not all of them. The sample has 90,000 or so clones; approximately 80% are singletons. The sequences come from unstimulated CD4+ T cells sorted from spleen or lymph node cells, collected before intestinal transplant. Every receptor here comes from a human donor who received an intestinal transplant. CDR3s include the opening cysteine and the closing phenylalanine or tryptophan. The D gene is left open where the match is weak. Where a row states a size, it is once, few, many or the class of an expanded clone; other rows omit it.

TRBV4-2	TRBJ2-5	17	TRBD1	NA	TGTGCCAGCAGCCAAGGGGTCCGGACAGGGACTGGTGAGACCCAGTACTTC	CASSQGVRTGTGETQYF
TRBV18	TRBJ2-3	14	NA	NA	TGTGCCAGCTCACCGGGCGGGTCAGGTGATACGCAGTATTTT	CASSPGGSGDTQYF
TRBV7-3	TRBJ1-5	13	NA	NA	TGTGCCAGCAGCCCAGACAGTCATCAGCCCCAGCATTTT	CASSPDSHQPQHF
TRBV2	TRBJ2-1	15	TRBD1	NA	TGTGCCAGCAGTGTCTGGACAGGGGCCATCACTGAGCAGTTCTTC	CASSVWTGAITEQFF
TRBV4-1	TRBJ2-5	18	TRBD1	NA	TGCGCCAGCAGCCCCCGAAAGGGACAGGGCTTTTATCAAGAGACCCAGTACTTC	CASSPRKGQGFYQETQYF
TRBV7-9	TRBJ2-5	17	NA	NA	TGTGCCAGCAGCTCCAGCAGGGACAAGGGGTACCAAGAGACCCAGTACTTC	CASSSSRDKGYQETQYF
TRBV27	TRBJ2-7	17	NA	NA	TGTGTCAGCACCCGAGTATCCCCCGGAGGGGGGGCTTACGAGCAGTACTTC	CVSTRVSPGGGAYEQYF
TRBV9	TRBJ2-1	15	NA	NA	TGTGCCAGCAGCGTCGACGCGGGATTCTACAATGAGCAGTTCTTC	CASSVDAGFYNEQFF
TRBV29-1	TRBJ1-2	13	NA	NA	TGCAGCGCAGAAGGGCCAGGTGAGGGTGGCTACACCTTC	CSAEGPGEGGYTF
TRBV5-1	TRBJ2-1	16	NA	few	TGCGCCAGCAGCCCCTCGTGGGAGAGGTCCTACAATGAGCAGTTCTTC	CASSPSWERSYNEQFF
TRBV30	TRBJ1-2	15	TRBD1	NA	TGTGCCTGGAGTACGGGACAGGGCCTTAACTATGGCTACACCTTC	CAWSTGQGLNYGYTF
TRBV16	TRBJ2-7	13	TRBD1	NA	TGTGCCAGCAGCCAATCACAGGGGGGCGAGCAGTACTTC	CASSQSQGGEQYF
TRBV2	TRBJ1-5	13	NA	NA	TGTGCCAGCAGCCCACAGGACAATCAGCCCCAGCATTTT	CASSPQDNQPQHF
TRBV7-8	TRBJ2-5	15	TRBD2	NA	TGTGCCAGCAGCTTAGCGCTCAGGGAGGGGGAGACCCAGTACTTC	CASSLALREGETQYF
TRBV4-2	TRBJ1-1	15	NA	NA	TGTGCCAGCAGCCTCGACCACCGGGAGAACACTGAAGCTTTCTTT	CASSLDHRENTEAFF
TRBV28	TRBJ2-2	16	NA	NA	TGTGCCAGCAGTTTAGTCTTACCGAGAGACACCGGGGAGCTGTTTTTT	CASSLVLPRDTGELFF
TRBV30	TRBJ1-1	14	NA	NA	TGTGCCTGGAGTACACAGACACCGAACACTGAAGCTTTCTTT	CAWSTQTPNTEAFF
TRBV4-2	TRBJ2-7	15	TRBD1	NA	TGTGCCAGCAGCCAAGTAAACAGGGGTTCTGGAGGGCAGTACTTC	CASSQVNRGSGGQYF
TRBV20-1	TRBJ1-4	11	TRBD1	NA	TGCAGTGCTCCAGGGGGGGAAAAACTGTTTTTT	CSAPGGEKLFF
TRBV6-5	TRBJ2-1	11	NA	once	TGTGCCAGCCGCGCGGGTTATGAGCAGTTCTTC	CASRAGYEQFF
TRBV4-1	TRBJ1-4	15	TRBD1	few	TGCGCCAGCAGCCAAGGGGACAGAGTTAATGAAAAACTGTTTTTT	CASSQGDRVNEKLFF
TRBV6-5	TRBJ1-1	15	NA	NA	TGTGCCAGCAGTAGAAGGACGGACATGAACACTGAAGCTTTCTTT	CASSRRTDMNTEAFF
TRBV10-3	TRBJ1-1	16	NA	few	TGTGCCATCAGTGAGTCGATCGGGGTAGGGAACACTGAAGCTTTCTTT	CAISESIGVGNTEAFF
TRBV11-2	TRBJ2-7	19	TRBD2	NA	TGTGCCAGAAAGAGCGGGGATCGACTAGCGGGGGGGCGTGACTACGAGCAGTACTTC	CARKSGDRLAGGRDYEQYF
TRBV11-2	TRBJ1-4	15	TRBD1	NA	TGTGCCAGCAGCTTAGATGGGACAGGGTTTGAAAAACTGTTTTTT	CASSLDGTGFEKLFF
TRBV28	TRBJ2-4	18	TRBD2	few	TGTGCCAGCAGTATAGGACTAGCGGGGTTGGGAGCCAAAAACATTCAGTACTTC	CASSIGLAGLGAKNIQYF
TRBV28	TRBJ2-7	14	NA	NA	TGTGCCAGCAGTTTGGCAGGGTTAACCTACGAGCAGTACTTC	CASSLAGLTYEQYF
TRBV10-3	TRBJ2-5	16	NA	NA	TGTGCCATCAGGAGACAGGGTAGCGGGGCCCAAGAGACCCAGTACTTC	CAIRRQGSGAQETQYF
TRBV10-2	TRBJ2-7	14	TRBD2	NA	TGCGCCAGCGTCCCCGGGACTAGCTCCTACGAGCAGTACTTC	CASVPGTSSYEQYF
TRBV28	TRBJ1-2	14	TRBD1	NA	TGTGCCAGCAGTCAGGGGGCGAGGGCCTATGGCTACACCTTC	CASSQGARAYGYTF